The rows below give T cell receptor beta chains drawn from one sample of a study of blood T cell repertoires in COVID-19. The repertoire was sequenced with immunoSEQ multiplex PCR; TCRdb's copy has only in-frame clones and lacks some. The sample has roughly 200,000 clones, nearly 90% seen once. The material sequenced was PBMCs or T cells enriched from blood (not recorded which). The receptor source for this set is a woman aged 25 to 39 with acute COVID-19. Each CDR3 is given with its conserved first and last residue. The order of the fields is clone size, V gene, D gene, J gene, CDR3 DNA, CDR3 protein. D genes are given only for firm matches. Size is stated for part of the rows, as once, few or many counts, or as a class when the clone is expanded.

.	TRBV2	TRBD1	TRBJ2-4	TGTGCCAGCAGGGGGACAGGGGGAGCCAAAAACATTCAGTACTTC	CASRGTGGAKNIQYF
.	TRBV5-1	TRBD1	TRBJ1-2	TGCGCCAGCAGCTTGGGTGTAGGGGGCGAAGGCTATGGCTACACCTTC	CASSLGVGGEGYGYTF
.	TRBV11-1	TRBD1	TRBJ1-2	TGTGCCAGCAGCGTCTACAGGGGGAATTATGGCTACACCTTC	CASSVYRGNYGYTF
.	TRBV4-3	.	TRBJ2-3	TGCGCCAGCAGCCGGGCGGGCGATACGCAGTATTTT	CASSRAGDTQYF
.	TRBV5-4	TRBD1	TRBJ2-7	TGTGCCAGCAGCTTGGGACAGGGGAGCTCCTACGAGCAGTACTTC	CASSLGQGSSYEQYF
.	TRBV5-1	TRBD1	TRBJ1-6	TGCGCCAGCAGCCCGCGGGACAGAATTAATTCACCCCTCCACTTT	CASSPRDRINSPLHF
.	TRBV7-2	.	TRBJ1-6	TGTGCCAGCAGCTCCACCGGGACTAAAGGTTCACCCCTCCACTTT	CASSSTGTKGSPLHF
once	TRBV4-3	TRBD1	TRBJ2-7	TGCGCCAGCAGCCAAGACTCGACAGGGCTAACCTACGAGCAGTACTTC	CASSQDSTGLTYEQYF
.	TRBV19	.	TRBJ1-2	TGTGCCAGTAGTTATTCTTCAACAAATTATGGCTACACCTTC	CASSYSSTNYGYTF
.	TRBV6-2/TRBV6-3	.	TRBJ1-1	TGTGCCAGCAGTCGACAGAGTTCCATGAACACTGAAGCTTTCTTT	CASSRQSSMNTEAFF
.	TRBV6-5	TRBD1	TRBJ1-2	TGTGCCACCCGGACAGGGGACTATGGCTACACCTTC	CATRTGDYGYTF
.	TRBV3-1/TRBV3-2	TRBD2	TRBJ2-7	TGTGCCAGCAGCCAACGGACTAGCGGGACCTACGAGCAGTACTTC	CASSQRTSGTYEQYF
once	TRBV5-1	.	TRBJ2-6	TGCGCCAGCAGCAGAGAACAGGGAACTGGGGCCAACGTCCTGACTTTC	CASSREQGTGANVLTF
.	TRBV28	TRBD1	TRBJ1-2	TGTGCCAGCAGTGTCCCAGGGGGAGTAAACTATGGCTACACCTTC	CASSVPGGVNYGYTF
.	TRBV24-1	.	TRBJ1-2	TGTGCCACCAGTAACGGGTATGGCTACACCTTC	CATSNGYGYTF
once	TRBV5-1	.	TRBJ1-1	TGCGCCAGCAGCGACAGGCTCGAAGCTTTCTTT	CASSDRLEAFF
.	TRBV5-1	.	TRBJ1-2	TGCGCCAGCAGCTTGGAAGGACAGCTCTATGGCTACACCTTC	CASSLEGQLYGYTF
once	TRBV19	TRBD1	TRBJ2-5	TGTGCCAGTAGTCCCCGGGACAGACAAGAGACCCAGTACTTC	CASSPRDRQETQYF
.	TRBV15	.	TRBJ1-4	TGTGCCACCAGCAGATTGACGGGAAACAGGGCGAGGGAACTGTTTTTT	CATSRLTGNRARELFF
.	TRBV2	TRBD1	TRBJ1-2	TGTGCCAGCAGTAGCGGACAGGGGGCGAGGGAAGGCTATGGCTACACCTTC	CASSSGQGAREGYGYTF
.	TRBV2	TRBD2	TRBJ2-4	TGTGCCAGCAGTTCTAGCGGGCCCCAAAACATTCAGTACTTC	CASSSSGPQNIQYF